The 13 T cell receptor beta chains below were found in one sample sequenced in a study of CD8 T cells in ankylosing spondylitis. In TCRdb, the 5' RACE reads were re-called with MiXCR into one record per CDR3 protein. The sample lists 200,000 to 300,000 distinct CDR3 sequences, roughly 8.6% seen once, with 6.5% to 7% in the top ten. The specimen was blood, either unsorted or a sorted T cell fraction (not recorded which). Every receptor here comes from a male donor with ankylosing spondylitis or in good health (not recorded which).

This clonotype was observed many times. This chain links TRBV12-3 or TRBV12-4 with TRBJ1-2; weak D call: TRBD1 (6 bases). V lost 3 bases and J 1 base, leaving 12 bases between the germline ends. CDR3 length: 15 amino acids. The CDR3 region is CASSFTGADNYGYTF. The CDR3 bases are TGTGCCAGCAGTTTTACGGGGGCGGATAACTATGGCTACACCTTC.

This clonotype showed up many times. The rearrangement links TRBV20-1 to TRBJ2-5; the match to TRBD1 covers 7 bases. The CDR3 extends over 15 amino acids. Germline CDR1 and CDR2: DFQATT and SNEGSKA (reference sequence). V lost 4 bases to trimming and J lost 2 bases; unmatched junction nucleotides: 10. CDR3 nucleotides: TGCAGTGCTACGCTATCCCCGGGACAGCAAGAGACCCAGTACTTC. Residues: CSATLSPGQQETQYF.

V and J are TRBV12-3 or TRBV12-4 and TRBJ2-5, with D tentatively TRBD2 (5 bases). Trimming shortened V by 10 bases and J by 5 bases, and 14 bases separated the two germline ends. The CDR3 consists of 12 residues. The DNA for the CDR3 is TGTGCCACCGGCCTAGCTTCGGAGACCCAGTACTTC. Translated, it gives CATGLASETQYF.

This clonotype was recorded many times. V gene TRBV5-1 combines with J gene TRBJ2-3; D not resolved. The length of the CDR3 is 12 residues. Trimming cost V 0 bases and J 8 bases, with 7 bases left between them. Germline assignment: CDR1 SGHRS and CDR2 YFSETQ. In DNA, the CDR3 is TGCGCCAGCAGCTTGGAGAGTAGTACGCAGTATTTT. The encoded protein is CASSLESSTQYF.

The gene calls are TRBV7-8 and TRBJ1-2, with 7 positions matching TRBD1. The V gene end was trimmed by 0 bases and the J gene end by 6 bases; junction bases not matched to a gene: 10. The germline gives CDR1 SGHVS, CDR2 FQNEAQ. The CDR3 has 16 amino acids. Here the CDR3 reads CASSLAREGGVNGYTF. In DNA form, the CDR3 reads TGTGCCAGCAGCTTAGCGCGGGAAGGGGGCGTCAATGGCTACACCTTC. The whole variable domain, remainder taken from reference TRBV7-8 and TRBJ1-2, is GAGVSQSPRYKVAKRGQDVALRCDPISGHVSLFWYQQALGQGPEFLTYFQNEAQLDKSGLPSDRFFAERPEGSVSTLKIQRTQQEDSAVYLCASSLAREGGVNGYTFGSGTRLTVV.

At least ten counts were recorded for this clonotype. This sequence joins TRBV20-1 and TRBJ1-1; no clear D gene. V lost 3 bases and J lost 1, with 6 bases in between. The CDR3 is 12 amino acids. CDR1 and CDR2 from the germline V gene are DFQATT and SNEGSKA (reference sequence). The CDR3 DNA follows: TGCAGTGCTAGTAGTCCGAACACTGAAGCTTTCTTT. Translation gives CSASSPNTEAFF.

The chain carries TRBV5-1 and TRBJ1-2; no definite D call. Looked up from germline, CDR1 is SGHRS and CDR2 is YFSETQ. CDR3 length equals 13 residues. V was shortened by 0 bases and J by 3 bases, with 6 bases between the two germline ends. CDR3 bases: TGCGCCAGCAGCTTGGAGACGGACTATGGCTACACCTTC. Residues: CASSLETDYGYTF.

V and J are TRBV11-2 and TRBJ2-4, with 7 bases lining up with TRBD1. Germline loops: CDR1 SGHAT, CDR2 FQNNGV. This CDR3 is 17 amino acids long. V was clipped by 6 bases and J by 0 bases; unmatched bases: 11. The chain's CDR3 is CASRAGGLLLAKNIQYF. The DNA for the CDR3 is TGTGCCAGCAGGGCAGGGGGTTTACTACTAGCCAAAAACATTCAGTACTTC.

This clonotype has a count of ten or more. V usage is TRBV15 and J usage is TRBJ2-1; D remains unclear. The CDR3 runs to 14 residues. V was clipped by 1 base and J by 5 bases, with 9 bases between them. Per the germline V gene, CDR1 is LNHNV and CDR2 is YYDKDF (reference sequence). This CDR3 is CATSRAVGNNEQFF. The CDR3 region has the DNA TGTGCCACCAGCAGAGCGGTAGGGAACAATGAGCAGTTCTTC.

At least ten counts were recorded for this clonotype. The chain recombines TRBV11-2 with TRBJ2-1; D is ambiguous. CDR1 is SGHAT, CDR2 FQNNGV, per germline. The CDR3 runs to 15 residues. V was trimmed by 5 bases and J by 7 bases, leaving 18 bases between them. CDR3 nucleotides: TGTGCCAGCAGCCCCCCTAGAGGTGTAGTTAATGAGCAGTTCTTC. Its translation: CASSPPRGVVNEQFF. The full variable domain, in which reference TRBV11-2 and TRBJ2-1 provide the parts outside the CDR3, is EAGVAQSPRYKIIEKRQSVAFWCNPISGHATLYWYQQILGQGPKLLIQFQNNGVVDDSQLPKDRFSAERLKGVDSTLKIQPAKLEDSAVYLCASSPPRGVVNEQFFGPGTRLTVL.

The sample holds many counts of this clonotype. CDR3: CSASFRARTSSGNTIYF. The DNA for the CDR3 is TGCAGTGCTAGTTTTAGGGCCAGGACGAGCTCTGGAAACACCATATATTTT. This sequence joins TRBV20-1 and TRBJ1-3; D is unresolved. CDR1 and CDR2 from the germline V gene are DFQATT and SNEGSKA (reference sequence). This CDR3 region has 17 residues. V dropped 3 bases and J dropped 0 bases, with 18 bases sitting between them.

This clonotype was recorded many times. The V gene is TRBV12-3 or TRBV12-4, the J gene TRBJ2-7; 7 bases map to TRBD2. The CDR3 sequence is 14 residues long. The V and J ends lost 7 bases and 0 bases, in that order; junction bases with no gene match: 6. CDR3 sequence: CASNWEGSSYEQYF. The CDR3 DNA sequence: TGTGCCAGCAACTGGGAGGGCAGCTCCTACGAGCAGTACTTC.

This clonotype was observed a handful of times. The chain carries TRBV12-3 or TRBV12-4 and TRBJ2-7; 8 nucleotides align to TRBD1. The CDR3 consists of 16 residues. V was clipped by 0 bases and J by 5 bases; unmatched bases: 9. DNA for the CDR3: TGTGCCAGCAGTTTAGCGAATCCGTCAGGGGGCCACGAGCAGTACTTC. Protein product: CASSLANPSGGHEQYF.